The rows below give T cell receptor beta chains drawn from one sample of a study of OX40 agonist ivuxolimab in advanced cancers. Generated by immunoSEQ multiplex PCR, the TCRdb table keeps only in-frame clones and is missing some. The repertoire holds tens of thousands of clones, approximately 80% seen once, with more than 6.5% in the top ten. The sequencing used CD4+ or CD8+ T cells sorted from blood, collected in a trial of the OX40 agonist ivuxolimab. The source is an adult with an advanced solid tumor such as melanoma, head and neck, liver or kidney cancer. The CDR3 runs from the conserved cysteine through the conserved F or W. D genes are given only for firm matches. Rows give clone size only sometimes, using once, few, many, or a class for an expanded clone.

D gene: TRBD1
J gene: TRBJ2-7
V gene: TRBV5-6
clone size: -
CDR3 DNA: TGTGCCAGCAGCTCTACAGGGGGCCTCGACGAGCAGTACTTC
CDR3 protein: CASSSTGGLDEQYF

D gene: TRBD1
J gene: TRBJ1-5
V gene: TRBV27
clone size: -
CDR3 DNA: TGTGCCAGCAGTCCATGGACAGGGTCACGCTACCAGCCCCAGCATTTT
CDR3 protein: CASSPWTGSRYQPQHF

D gene: -
J gene: TRBJ2-7
V gene: TRBV25-1
clone size: -
CDR3 DNA: TGTGCCAGCACTAGGGGCGGAGCGGACTCCTACGAGCAGTACTTC
CDR3 protein: CASTRGGADSYEQYF

D gene: TRBD2
J gene: TRBJ2-5
V gene: TRBV5-1
clone size: -
CDR3 DNA: TGCGCCAGCAGCTTGGGCCCTAGCGGGAGCGGAGGGGTAGAGACCCAGTACTTC
CDR3 protein: CASSLGPSGSGGVETQYF

D gene: -
J gene: TRBJ2-5
V gene: TRBV6-5
clone size: -
CDR3 DNA: TGTGCCAGCAGTTATGTAGGGGGAGCGCCTGGAGAGACCCAGTACTTC
CDR3 protein: CASSYVGGAPGETQYF

D gene: -
J gene: TRBJ2-1
V gene: TRBV5-1
clone size: -
CDR3 DNA: TGCGCCAGCAGCGCGGACGTTTACAATGAGCAGTTCTTC
CDR3 protein: CASSADVYNEQFF

D gene: -
J gene: TRBJ1-2
V gene: TRBV20-1
clone size: -
CDR3 DNA: TGCAGTGCTCCCCCTGTCTATGGCTACACCTTC
CDR3 protein: CSAPPVYGYTF

D gene: -
J gene: TRBJ2-1
V gene: TRBV11-2
clone size: -
CDR3 DNA: TGTGCCAGCAGCGCCTCTGGCCAAAGGGGGGATGAGCAGTTCTTC
CDR3 protein: CASSASGQRGDEQFF

D gene: -
J gene: TRBJ2-7
V gene: TRBV30
clone size: -
CDR3 DNA: TGTGCCTGGAGTTGGGGAGGCGAGCAGTACTTC
CDR3 protein: CAWSWGGEQYF

D gene: TRBD2
J gene: TRBJ2-1
V gene: TRBV5-1
clone size: -
CDR3 DNA: TGCGCCAGCAGCTCGACTAGCGGGAGGGGCTCCTACAATGAGCAGTTCTTC
CDR3 protein: CASSSTSGRGSYNEQFF

D gene: TRBD2
J gene: TRBJ2-5
V gene: TRBV7-8
clone size: -
CDR3 DNA: TGTGCCAGCAGCCCCGTGCGCCCTAGCGGCCAAGAGACCCAGTACTTC
CDR3 protein: CASSPVRPSGQETQYF

D gene: TRBD1
J gene: TRBJ2-7
V gene: TRBV11-3
clone size: medium-sized
CDR3 DNA: TGTGCCAGCAGCTTGGGGGCAGGGGGCGAGCAGTACTTC
CDR3 protein: CASSLGAGGEQYF

D gene: -
J gene: TRBJ2-3
V gene: TRBV4-2
clone size: -
CDR3 DNA: TGTGCCAGCAGCTCTTCGGGCGAGTACGGCACAGATACGCAGTATTTT
CDR3 protein: CASSSSGEYGTDTQYF

D gene: TRBD1
J gene: TRBJ1-2
V gene: TRBV10-3
clone size: -
CDR3 DNA: TGTGCCATCAAGCCGGGACAGGGGAGCTATGGCTACACCTTC
CDR3 protein: CAIKPGQGSYGYTF

D gene: -
J gene: TRBJ2-7
V gene: TRBV28
clone size: -
CDR3 DNA: TGTGCCAGCAGTCCCAACTACGAGCAGTACTTC
CDR3 protein: CASSPNYEQYF

D gene: TRBD2
J gene: TRBJ2-7
V gene: TRBV27
clone size: -
CDR3 DNA: TGTGCCAGCAGTTTCCGTGTACCGGGACTAGCGGCCCACGAGCAGTACTTC
CDR3 protein: CASSFRVPGLAAHEQYF

D gene: -
J gene: TRBJ2-2
V gene: TRBV19
clone size: -
CDR3 DNA: TGTGCCAGTAGTATAAGGAGGGACGCGAACACCGGGGAGCTGTTTTTT
CDR3 protein: CASSIRRDANTGELFF

D gene: -
J gene: TRBJ2-5
V gene: TRBV4-1
clone size: -
CDR3 DNA: TGCGCCAGCAGCCAAGAAGTTCCCGGGGCAGGGAGATTTCAAGAGACCCAGTACTTC
CDR3 protein: CASSQEVPGAGRFQETQYF

D gene: -
J gene: TRBJ2-7
V gene: TRBV5-4
clone size: -
CDR3 DNA: TGTGCCAGCAGCAATTACTACGAGCAGTACTTC
CDR3 protein: CASSNYYEQYF

D gene: TRBD2
J gene: TRBJ2-5
V gene: TRBV14
clone size: -
CDR3 DNA: TGTGCCAGCAGCCAAGTTCTCCGGGAGGGCCTTCTGTACTTC
CDR3 protein: CASSQVLREGLLYF

D gene: -
J gene: TRBJ2-5
V gene: TRBV2
clone size: -
CDR3 DNA: TGTGCCAGCCGGAGGGAGACCCAGTACTTC
CDR3 protein: CASRRETQYF

D gene: TRBD2
J gene: TRBJ2-1
V gene: TRBV5-4
clone size: few
CDR3 DNA: TGTGCCAGCAGCCATCGACTAGCGGACTACAATGAGCAGTTCTTC
CDR3 protein: CASSHRLADYNEQFF

D gene: TRBD2
J gene: TRBJ2-5
V gene: TRBV5-1
clone size: few
CDR3 DNA: TGCGCCAGCAGCTTGGAGGGTGAGGCTAGCGGATATGAAGAGACCCAGTACTTC
CDR3 protein: CASSLEGEASGYEETQYF

D gene: -
J gene: TRBJ2-1
V gene: TRBV30
clone size: -
CDR3 DNA: TGTGCCTGGAGCCGACTAAAATTCGATGAGCAGTTCTTC
CDR3 protein: CAWSRLKFDEQFF

D gene: TRBD2
J gene: TRBJ2-7
V gene: TRBV13
clone size: -
CDR3 DNA: TGTGCCAGCAGCTCACTAGCGGGCTCCTACGAGCAGTACTTC
CDR3 protein: CASSSLAGSYEQYF

D gene: -
J gene: TRBJ2-3
V gene: TRBV6-1
clone size: once
CDR3 DNA: TGTGCCAGCAGTCCCCGGACAGTCGGAGATACGCAGTATTTT
CDR3 protein: CASSPRTVGDTQYF

D gene: TRBD1
J gene: TRBJ1-2
V gene: TRBV4-1
clone size: few
CDR3 DNA: TGCGCCAGCAGCCAAAGACAGGGAGGGCTCTATGGCTACACCTTC
CDR3 protein: CASSQRQGGLYGYTF